The rows below give T cell receptor beta chains drawn from one sample of a study of PD-1 blockade in classical Hodgkin lymphoma. Sequencing used immunoSEQ multiplex PCR; TCRdb keeps in-frame clones, though not all of them. The table records 40,000 to 55,000 clones, over 75% of them present only once. The sequencing used peripheral blood mononuclear cells (PBMCs), collected before the fourth cycle of nivolumab. The receptors stem from a human donor with classical Hodgkin lymphoma. Both conserved end residues are trimmed from each CDR3. D genes are given only for firm matches.

d_call j_call v_call cdr3_aa
TRBD2 TRBJ2-5 TRBV30 AHTPGLLRETQY
NA TRBJ1-1 TRBV7-9 ASSLDPTEAF
TRBD1 TRBJ1-5 TRBV5-1 ASSPRGSYSNQPQH
NA TRBJ1-2 TRBV30 AWSVPHTGLANYGYT
NA TRBJ2-7 TRBV7-9 ASSLARQTYEQY
NA TRBJ1-2 TRBV29-1 SVVRSDSYGYT
NA TRBJ1-2 TRBV5-4 ASSLDSGAGYT
NA TRBJ2-2 TRBV7-2 ASSFRGAGGELF
NA TRBJ2-2 TRBV6-4 ASSDSDHTGELF
NA TRBJ1-2 TRBV18 ASSPLSNRGYT
NA TRBJ2-2 TRBV19 ASTYGTGELF
TRBD2 TRBJ2-1 TRBV4-2 ASSPLAGGTYNEQF
TRBD1 TRBJ2-2 TRBV25-1 ATRTTGGGELF
NA TRBJ1-1 TRBV5-1 ASRTNPNTEAF
TRBD1 TRBJ1-4 TRBV7-9 ASSLNRGEKLF
NA TRBJ2-3 TRBV5-6 ASSLVAGLPDTQY
NA TRBJ2-7 TRBV5-1 ASSEGYEQY
TRBD1 TRBJ1-5 TRBV19 ASSYGTGVGKQPQH
NA TRBJ2-1 TRBV19 ASTALGGTYNEQF
TRBD2 TRBJ2-3 TRBV6-6 ASSDGGLLDTQY
NA TRBJ2-4 TRBV5-6 ASSLLAKNIQY
TRBD1 TRBJ2-7 TRBV6-5 ASSWTGSPYEQY
NA TRBJ1-2 TRBV5-5 ASSLGDRRWGEGT
NA TRBJ1-2 TRBV7-8 ASSLAKFGGPVSGYT
TRBD2 TRBJ2-5 TRBV5-4 ATSGGPQETQY
TRBD2 TRBJ2-1 TRBV9 ASSVGPGTSGASSYNEQF
NA TRBJ1-3 TRBV5-4 ASSDRRAGGSGNTIY
TRBD1 TRBJ1-2 TRBV15 ATSRYRGNGYT
NA TRBJ1-2 TRBV25-1 ASSRAGSGNFGYT
NA TRBJ1-4 TRBV30 AWSPGLPGTNEKLF
NA TRBJ1-1 TRBV30 AWSVYTEAF
NA TRBJ2-2 TRBV19 ASTRTGNTGELF
NA TRBJ1-2 TRBV11-2 ASSLKPGWTANYGYT
TRBD2 TRBJ2-3 TRBV6-5 ASIPSGGGGTQY
NA TRBJ1-1 TRBV7-9 ASSFGAGDTEAF
TRBD1 TRBJ1-5 TRBV19 ASSMGTVYSNQPQH
TRBD2 TRBJ2-1 TRBV10-1 ASSESIGGNEQF
NA TRBJ2-7 TRBV19 ASSITSGPAYEQY
TRBD2 TRBJ2-3 TRBV13 ASSNRGVLTDTQY
NA TRBJ2-7 TRBV7-3 ASSGGQYEQY
NA TRBJ2-3 TRBV13 ASSLAFPSTDTQY
TRBD1 TRBJ1-4 TRBV18 ASSSRQGAPINEKLF
NA TRBJ2-1 TRBV7-2 ASTHLAIDNEQF
NA TRBJ1-3 TRBV20-1 SLRVGNTIY
TRBD1 TRBJ1-2 TRBV7-9 ASSEQGPYGYT
NA TRBJ1-4 TRBV4-3 ASSQDTTLNEKLF
NA TRBJ2-7 TRBV6-1 ASITWRSYEQY
TRBD1 TRBJ2-2 TRBV7-8 ASSPRQGPGELF
NA TRBJ2-7 TRBV9 ASRPGTSGEQY
TRBD2 TRBJ2-4 TRBV5-6 ASSLNGGANIQY
NA TRBJ2-2 TRBV5-6 ASSLGAHTGELF
NA TRBJ2-3 TRBV7-3 ASSFGGTDTQY
NA TRBJ1-2 TRBV6-6 ASSYTGMGDGRYT
TRBD1 TRBJ2-7 TRBV9 ASSVAGDRGLYEQY
NA TRBJ1-1 TRBV14 ASSLLANTEAF
NA TRBJ2-7 TRBV9 ASSVTVPGEQY
TRBD1 TRBJ2-1 TRBV5-4 ASSVGGQGANEQF
NA TRBJ2-3 TRBV19 ASSTGAGVTDTQY
NA TRBJ2-3 TRBV6-4 ASSKSGTSTDTQY
NA TRBJ1-1 TRBV13 ASGVYPAAF